The clone carrying this T cell receptor (beta chain) showed up just a few times. Its cognate antigen is unknown. This sample is drawn from a study of T cells in Graves' hyperthyroidism and ophthalmopathy. Study-wide background: Peripheral blood specimens were obtained at initial diagnosis, prior to any treatment.

Study-level findings and limits: Most clonotypes expanded in thyroid above 0.001 were likewise present in blood. Ophthalmopathy onset followed model prediction by a median roughly 6 months.

PBMCs were derived from around 10 ml fresh peripheral blood. Trimming removed 3 bases at V and 8 bases at J, with 7 bases between. This CDR3 is 11 amino acids long. The germline gives CDR1 SGDLS, CDR2 YYNGEE. Amplification of TCR beta CDR3 regions used RNA as the template. First-round RT-PCR targeting the TCR CDR3 was performed with the HTBI primer set. From the multiplex PCR reads, TCRdb called clonotypes with MiXCR, one entry per CDR3 protein. This sample carries 300,000 to 450,000 distinct CDR3 sequences, about 14% of them seen once, and the ten largest clones take 20%. The source of this sequence is a man between 25 and 39 years old with Graves' hyperthyroidism that later progressed to Graves' ophthalmopathy. The chain employs TRBV9 and TRBJ2-3; D is ambiguous. The sequencing input was blood. The DNA of the CDR3 is TGTGCCAGCAGCGAATACGGTACGCAGTATTTT. As protein: CASSEYGTQYF.